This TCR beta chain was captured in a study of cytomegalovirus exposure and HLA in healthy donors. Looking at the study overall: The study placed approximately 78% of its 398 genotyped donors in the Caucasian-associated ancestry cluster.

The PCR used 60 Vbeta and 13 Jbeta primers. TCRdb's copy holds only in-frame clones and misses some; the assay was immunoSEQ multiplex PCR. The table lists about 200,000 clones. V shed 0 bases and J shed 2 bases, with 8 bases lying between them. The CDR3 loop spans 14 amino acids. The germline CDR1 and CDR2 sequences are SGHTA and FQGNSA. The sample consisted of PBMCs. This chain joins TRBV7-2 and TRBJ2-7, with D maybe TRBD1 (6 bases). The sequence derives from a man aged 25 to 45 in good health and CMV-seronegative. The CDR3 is CASSLATGTYEQYF. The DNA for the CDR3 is TGTGCCAGCAGCTTAGCGACAGGAACCTACGAGCAGTACTTC.